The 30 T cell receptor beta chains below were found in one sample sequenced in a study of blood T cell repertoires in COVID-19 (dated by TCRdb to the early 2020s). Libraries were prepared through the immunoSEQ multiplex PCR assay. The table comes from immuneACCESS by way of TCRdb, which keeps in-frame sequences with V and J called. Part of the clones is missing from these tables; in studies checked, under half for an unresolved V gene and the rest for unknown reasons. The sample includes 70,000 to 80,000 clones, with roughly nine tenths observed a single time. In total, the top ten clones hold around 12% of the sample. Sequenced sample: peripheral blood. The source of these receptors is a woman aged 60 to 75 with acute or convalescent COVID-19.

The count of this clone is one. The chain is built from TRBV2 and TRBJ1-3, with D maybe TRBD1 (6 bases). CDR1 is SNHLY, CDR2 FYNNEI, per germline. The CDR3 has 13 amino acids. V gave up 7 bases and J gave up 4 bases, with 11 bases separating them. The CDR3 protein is CASTTGRGNTIYF. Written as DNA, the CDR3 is TGTGCCAGCACTACAGGGCGAGGAAACACCATATATTTT.

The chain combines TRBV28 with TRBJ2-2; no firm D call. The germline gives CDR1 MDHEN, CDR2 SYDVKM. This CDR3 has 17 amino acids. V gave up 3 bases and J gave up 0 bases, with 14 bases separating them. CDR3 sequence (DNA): TGTGCCAGCAGTTTCCCCCTAGGAGTGGCGAACACCGGGGAGCTGTTTTTT. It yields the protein CASSFPLGVANTGELFF. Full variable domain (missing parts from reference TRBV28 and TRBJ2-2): DVKVTQSSRYLVKRTGEKVFLECVQDMDHENMFWYRQDPGLGLRLIYFSYDVKMKEKGDIPEGYSVSREKKERFSLILESASTNQTSMYLCASSFPLGVANTGELFFGEGSRLTVL.

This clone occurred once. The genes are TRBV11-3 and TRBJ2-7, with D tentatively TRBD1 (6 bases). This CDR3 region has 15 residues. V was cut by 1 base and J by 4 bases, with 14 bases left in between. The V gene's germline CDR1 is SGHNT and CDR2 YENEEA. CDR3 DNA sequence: TGTGCCAGCAGCTTAGGGGGCTCCAGGGGTTACGAGCAGTACTTC. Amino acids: CASSLGGSRGYEQYF.

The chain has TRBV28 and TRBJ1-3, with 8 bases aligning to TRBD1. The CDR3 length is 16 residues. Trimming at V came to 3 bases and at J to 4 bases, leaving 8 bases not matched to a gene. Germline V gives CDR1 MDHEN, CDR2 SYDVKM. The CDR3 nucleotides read TGTGCCAGCAGTTTGGGGACAGGCGCACCGGGAAACACCATATATTTT. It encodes CASSLGTGAPGNTIYF.

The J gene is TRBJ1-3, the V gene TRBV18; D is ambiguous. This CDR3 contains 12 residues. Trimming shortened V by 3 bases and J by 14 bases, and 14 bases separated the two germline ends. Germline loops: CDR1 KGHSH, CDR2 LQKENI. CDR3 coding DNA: TGTGCCAGCTCACCCCCCGCCGGGTCATTATATTTT. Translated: CASSPPAGSLYF.

The CDR3 coding sequence is TGCGCCAGCAGCTTCGACAGGGGCCCCTACGAGCAGTACTTC. This encodes CASSFDRGPYEQYF. This rearrangement joins TRBV5-1 to TRBJ2-7; 8 bases map to TRBD1. Germline V CDR1 and CDR2: SGHRS, YFSETQ. This CDR3 has 14 amino acids. J was trimmed by 2 bases and V by 2 bases; bases with no gene match: 3.

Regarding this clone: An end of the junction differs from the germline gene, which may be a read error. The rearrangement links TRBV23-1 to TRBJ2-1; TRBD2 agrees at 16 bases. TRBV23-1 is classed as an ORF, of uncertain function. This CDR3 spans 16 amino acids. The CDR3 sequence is CASPGTSGGAYDEQFF. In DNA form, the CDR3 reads TGCGCCAGCCCCGGGACTAGCGGGGGGGCCTACGATGAGCAGTTCTTC.

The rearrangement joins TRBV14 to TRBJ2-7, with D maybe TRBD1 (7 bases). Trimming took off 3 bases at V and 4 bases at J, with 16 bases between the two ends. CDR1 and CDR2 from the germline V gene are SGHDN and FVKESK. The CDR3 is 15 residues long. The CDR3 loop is CASSQGRGTVYEQYF. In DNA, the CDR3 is TGTGCCAGCAGCCAGGGGCGCGGGACAGTTTACGAGCAGTACTTC.

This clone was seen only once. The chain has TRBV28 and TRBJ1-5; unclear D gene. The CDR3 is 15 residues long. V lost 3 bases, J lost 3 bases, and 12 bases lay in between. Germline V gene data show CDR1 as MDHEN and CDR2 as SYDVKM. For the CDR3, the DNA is TGTGCCAGCAGTTTGTTCCCCCGGGACAATCAGCCCCAGCATTTT. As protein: CASSLFPRDNQPQHF.

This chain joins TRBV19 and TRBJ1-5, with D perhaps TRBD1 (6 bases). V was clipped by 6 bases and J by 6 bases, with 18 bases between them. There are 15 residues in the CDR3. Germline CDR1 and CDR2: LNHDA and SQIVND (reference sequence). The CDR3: CASRTGWRGGQPQHF. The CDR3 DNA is TGTGCCAGTAGGACAGGTTGGAGAGGAGGTCAGCCCCAGCATTTT.

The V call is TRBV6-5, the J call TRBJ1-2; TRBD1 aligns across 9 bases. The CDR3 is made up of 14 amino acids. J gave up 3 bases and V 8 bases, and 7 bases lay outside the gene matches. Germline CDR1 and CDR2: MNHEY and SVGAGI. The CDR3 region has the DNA TGTGCCAGCGGGAAGGACAGGGGCGACTATGGCTACACCTTC. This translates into CASGKDRGDYGYTF.

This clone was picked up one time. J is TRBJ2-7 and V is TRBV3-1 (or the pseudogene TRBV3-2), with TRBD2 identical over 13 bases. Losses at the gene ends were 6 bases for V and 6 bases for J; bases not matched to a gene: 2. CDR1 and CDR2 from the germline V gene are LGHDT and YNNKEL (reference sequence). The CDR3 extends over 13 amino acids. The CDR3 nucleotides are TGTGCCAGCAGGGGACTAGCGGGGTCCGAGCAGTACTTC. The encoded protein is CASRGLAGSEQYF.

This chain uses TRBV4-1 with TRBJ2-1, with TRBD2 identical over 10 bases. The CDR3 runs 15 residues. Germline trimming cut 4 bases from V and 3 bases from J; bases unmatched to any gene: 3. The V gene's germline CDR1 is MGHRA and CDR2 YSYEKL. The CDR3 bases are TGCGCCAGCAGCCCCACTAGCGGGGACTACAATGAGCAGTTCTTC. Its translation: CASSPTSGDYNEQFF.

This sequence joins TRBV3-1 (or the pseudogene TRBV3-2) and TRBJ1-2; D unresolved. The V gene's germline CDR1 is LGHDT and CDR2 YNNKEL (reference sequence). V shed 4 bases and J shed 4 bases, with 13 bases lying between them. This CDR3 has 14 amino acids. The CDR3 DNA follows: TGTGCCAGCAGCCCGAACGTGGAGGCCTATGGCTACACCTTC. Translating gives CASSPNVEAYGYTF.

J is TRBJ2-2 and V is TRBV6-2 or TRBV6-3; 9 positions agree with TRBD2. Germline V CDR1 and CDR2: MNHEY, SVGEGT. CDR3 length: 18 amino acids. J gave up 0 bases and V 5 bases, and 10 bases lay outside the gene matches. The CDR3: CASSTSGGRVANTGELFF. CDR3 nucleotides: TGTGCCAGCAGTACCTCCGGCGGGAGGGTGGCGAACACCGGGGAGCTGTTTTTT.

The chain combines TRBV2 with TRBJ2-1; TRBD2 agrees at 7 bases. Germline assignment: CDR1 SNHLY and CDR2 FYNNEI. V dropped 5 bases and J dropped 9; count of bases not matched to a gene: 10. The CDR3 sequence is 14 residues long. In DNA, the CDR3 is TGTGCCAGCAGTACAGGACTAGGGCTTTTTGAGCAGTTCTTC. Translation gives CASSTGLGLFEQFF.

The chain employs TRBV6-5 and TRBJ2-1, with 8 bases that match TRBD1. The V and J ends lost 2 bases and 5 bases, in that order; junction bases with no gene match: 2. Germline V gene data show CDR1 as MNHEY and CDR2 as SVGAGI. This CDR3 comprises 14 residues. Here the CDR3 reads CASSYLGQDNEQFF. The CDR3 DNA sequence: TGTGCCAGCAGTTACCTGGGACAGGACAATGAGCAGTTCTTC.

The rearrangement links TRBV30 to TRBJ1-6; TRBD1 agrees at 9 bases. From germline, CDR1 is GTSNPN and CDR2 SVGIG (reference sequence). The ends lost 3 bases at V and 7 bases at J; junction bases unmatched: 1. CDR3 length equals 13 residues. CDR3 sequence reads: CAWRGQGNSPLHF. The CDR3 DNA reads TGTGCCTGGAGGGGACAGGGAAATTCACCCCTCCACTTT.

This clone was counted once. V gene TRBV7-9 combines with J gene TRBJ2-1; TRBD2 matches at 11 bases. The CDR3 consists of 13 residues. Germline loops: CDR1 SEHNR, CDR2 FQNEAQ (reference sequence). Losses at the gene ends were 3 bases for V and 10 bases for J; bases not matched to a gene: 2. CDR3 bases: TGTGCCAGCAGCTTTAGCGGGGGGGCCGAGCAGTTCTTC. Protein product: CASSFSGGAEQFF. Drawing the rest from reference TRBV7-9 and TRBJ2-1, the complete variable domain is DTGVSQNPRHKITKRGQNVTFRCDPISEHNRLYWYRQTLGQGPEFLTYFQNEAQLEKSRLLSDRFSAERPKGSFSTLEIQRTEQGDSAMYLCASSFSGGAEQFFGPGTRLTVL.

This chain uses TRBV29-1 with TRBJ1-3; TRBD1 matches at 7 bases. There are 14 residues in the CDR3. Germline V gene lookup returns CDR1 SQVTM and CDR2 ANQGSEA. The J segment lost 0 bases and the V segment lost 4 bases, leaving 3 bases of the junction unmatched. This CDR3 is CSVGGQSSGNTIYF. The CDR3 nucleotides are TGCAGCGTTGGGGGACAGAGCTCTGGAAACACCATATATTTT.

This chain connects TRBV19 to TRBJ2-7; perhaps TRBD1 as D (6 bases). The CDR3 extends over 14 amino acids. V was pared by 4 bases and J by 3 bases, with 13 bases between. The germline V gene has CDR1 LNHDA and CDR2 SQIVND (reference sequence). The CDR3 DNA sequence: TGTGCCAGTAGTACGTACAGGGATAACTACGAGCAGTACTTC. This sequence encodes CASSTYRDNYEQYF.

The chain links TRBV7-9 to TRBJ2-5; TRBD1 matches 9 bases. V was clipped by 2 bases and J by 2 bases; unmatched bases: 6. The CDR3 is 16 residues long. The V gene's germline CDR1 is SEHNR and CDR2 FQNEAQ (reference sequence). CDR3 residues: CASSLSTGGGQETQYF. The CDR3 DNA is TGTGCCAGCAGCTTATCAACAGGGGGCGGTCAAGAGACCCAGTACTTC.

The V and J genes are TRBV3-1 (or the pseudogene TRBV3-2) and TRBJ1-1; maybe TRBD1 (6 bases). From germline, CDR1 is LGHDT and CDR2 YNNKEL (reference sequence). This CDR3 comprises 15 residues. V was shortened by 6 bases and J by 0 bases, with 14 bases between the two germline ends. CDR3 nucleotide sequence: TGTGCCAGCAGTCAACAACAGGGATTGAACACTGAAGCTTTCTTT. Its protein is CASSQQQGLNTEAFF.

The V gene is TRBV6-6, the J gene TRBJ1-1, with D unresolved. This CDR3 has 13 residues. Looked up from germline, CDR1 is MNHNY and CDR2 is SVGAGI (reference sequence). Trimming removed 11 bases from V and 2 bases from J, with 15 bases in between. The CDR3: CAGREGGNTEAFF. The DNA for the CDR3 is TGTGCCGGTCGGGAAGGAGGAAACACTGAAGCTTTCTTT.

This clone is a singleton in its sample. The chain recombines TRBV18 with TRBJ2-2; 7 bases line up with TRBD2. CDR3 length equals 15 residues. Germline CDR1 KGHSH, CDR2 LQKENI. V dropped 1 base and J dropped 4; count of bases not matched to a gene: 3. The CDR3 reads CASSPRLAVTGELFF. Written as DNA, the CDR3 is TGTGCCAGCTCACCACGGCTAGCGGTCACCGGGGAGCTGTTTTTT.

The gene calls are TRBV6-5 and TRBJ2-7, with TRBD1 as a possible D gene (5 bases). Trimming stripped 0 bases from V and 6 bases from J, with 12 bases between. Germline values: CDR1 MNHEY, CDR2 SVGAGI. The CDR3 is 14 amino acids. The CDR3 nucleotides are TGTGCCAGCAGTTACTCGACAGTATCCGGCGAGCAGTACTTC. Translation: CASSYSTVSGEQYF.

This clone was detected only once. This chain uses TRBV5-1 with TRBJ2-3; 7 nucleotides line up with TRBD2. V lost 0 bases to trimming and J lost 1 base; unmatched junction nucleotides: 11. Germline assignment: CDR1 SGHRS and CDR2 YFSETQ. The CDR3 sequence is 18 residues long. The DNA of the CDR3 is TGCGCCAGCAGCTTGGCCTCTTTTGCGGGGGTCGGCACAGATACGCAGTATTTT. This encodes CASSLASFAGVGTDTQYF.

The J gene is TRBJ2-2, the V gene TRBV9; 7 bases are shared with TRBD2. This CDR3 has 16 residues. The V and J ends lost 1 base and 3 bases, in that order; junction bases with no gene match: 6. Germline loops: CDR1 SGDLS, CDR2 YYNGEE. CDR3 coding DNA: TGTGCCAGCAGCGTACGGTCGGGGGGTGACACCGGGGAGCTGTTTTTT. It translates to CASSVRSGGDTGELFF.

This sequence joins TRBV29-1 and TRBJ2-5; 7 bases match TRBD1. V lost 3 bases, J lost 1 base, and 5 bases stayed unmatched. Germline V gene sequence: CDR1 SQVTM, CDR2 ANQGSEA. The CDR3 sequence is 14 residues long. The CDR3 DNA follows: TGCAGCGTTGATGTGGCAGGGGGCCAAGAGACCCAGTACTTC. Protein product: CSVDVAGGQETQYF.

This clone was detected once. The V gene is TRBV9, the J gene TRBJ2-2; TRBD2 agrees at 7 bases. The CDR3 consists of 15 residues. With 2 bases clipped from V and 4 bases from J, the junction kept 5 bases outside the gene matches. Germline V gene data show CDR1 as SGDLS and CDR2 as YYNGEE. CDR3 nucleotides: TGTGCCAGCAGCGTGGGGACTACGTTCACCGGGGAGCTGTTTTTT. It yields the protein CASSVGTTFTGELFF.